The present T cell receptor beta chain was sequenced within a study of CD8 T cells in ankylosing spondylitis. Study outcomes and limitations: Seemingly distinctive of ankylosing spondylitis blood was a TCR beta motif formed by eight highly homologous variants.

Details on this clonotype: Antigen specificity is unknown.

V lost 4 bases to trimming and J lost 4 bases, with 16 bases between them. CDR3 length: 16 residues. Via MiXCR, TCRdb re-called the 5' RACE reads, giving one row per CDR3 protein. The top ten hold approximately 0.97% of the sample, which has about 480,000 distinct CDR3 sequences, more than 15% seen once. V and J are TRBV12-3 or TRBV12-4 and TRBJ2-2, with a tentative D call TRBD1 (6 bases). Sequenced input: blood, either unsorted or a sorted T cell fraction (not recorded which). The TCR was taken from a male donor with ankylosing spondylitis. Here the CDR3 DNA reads TGTGCCAGCAGTTCCGGACAGAAGTCACTCACCGGGGAGCTGTTTTTT. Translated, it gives CASSSGQKSLTGELFF.